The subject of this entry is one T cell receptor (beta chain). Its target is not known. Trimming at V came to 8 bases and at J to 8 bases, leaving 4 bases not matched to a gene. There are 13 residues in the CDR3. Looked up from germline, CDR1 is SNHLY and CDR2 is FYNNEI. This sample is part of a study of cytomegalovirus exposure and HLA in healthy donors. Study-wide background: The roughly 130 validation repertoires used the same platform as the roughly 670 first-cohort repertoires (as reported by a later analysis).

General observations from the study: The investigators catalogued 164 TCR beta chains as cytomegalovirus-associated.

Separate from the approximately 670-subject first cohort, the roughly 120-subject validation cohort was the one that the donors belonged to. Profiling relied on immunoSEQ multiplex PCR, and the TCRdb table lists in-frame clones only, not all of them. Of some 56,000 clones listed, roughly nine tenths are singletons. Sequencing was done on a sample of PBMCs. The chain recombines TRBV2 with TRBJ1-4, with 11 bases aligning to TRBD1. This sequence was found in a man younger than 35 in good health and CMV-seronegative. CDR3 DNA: TGTGCCAGCCGGGGGACAGGGGGAGAAAAACTGTTTTTT. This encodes CASRGTGGEKLFF.